The rows below give T cell receptor beta chains drawn from one sample of a study of blood T cell repertoires in COVID-19. This table comes from immunoSEQ multiplex PCR, and its TCRdb copy is limited to in-frame clones, with some not included. This sample yields about 260,000 clones, of which approximately 89% are seen a single time; more than 8.5% belongs to the top ten. The sample taken for sequencing was peripheral blood. The receptors derive from a woman between 65 and 79 years old with COVID-19, enrolled during active disease. Each CDR3 is given with its conserved first and last residue. The D gene is left open where the match is weak. The size of a clone is reported for some rows only, either as once, few or many, or as a class for expanded clones.

>NA|TRBV5-1|TRBJ1-5|NA
CASSPEGNSNQPQHF
TGCGCCAGCAGCCCAGAGGGCAACAGCAATCAGCCCCAGCATTTT
>NA|TRBV19|TRBJ2-7|NA
CASSFLRQAMGFYEQYF
TGTGCCAGTAGTTTTCTTAGACAGGCAATGGGTTTCTACGAGCAGTACTTC
>TRBD1|TRBV28|TRBJ2-3|NA
CASSFGQDTDTQYF
TGTGCCAGCAGTTTCGGACAGGACACAGATACGCAGTATTTT
>TRBD1|TRBV10-3|TRBJ2-3|once
CAIAGTGRVDTQYF
TGTGCCATCGCCGGGACAGGGAGGGTAGATACGCAGTATTTT
>NA|TRBV11-2|TRBJ2-5|NA
CASSVRGTKQETQYF
TGTGCCAGCAGCGTTCGTGGGACAAAACAAGAGACCCAGTACTTC
>TRBD2|TRBV9|TRBJ2-3|NA
CASNIAGDGDTQYF
TGTGCCAGCAATATAGCGGGAGACGGAGATACGCAGTATTTT
>NA|TRBV7-9|TRBJ2-5|NA
CASSLLIVARYETQYF
TGTGCCAGCAGCTTATTAATCGTAGCCCGGTATGAGACCCAGTACTTC
>NA|TRBV28|TRBJ1-1|NA
CASSLIPGRAEAFF
TGTGCCAGCAGTTTAATCCCGGGAAGGGCAGAAGCTTTCTTT
>NA|TRBV11-3|TRBJ2-3|NA
CASSAFTGTDTQYF
TGTGCCAGCTCAGCTTTCACAGGGACAGATACGCAGTATTTT
>TRBD2|TRBV6-5|TRBJ2-7|NA
CASSYASGYEQYF
TGTGCCAGCAGTTACGCTAGCGGCTACGAGCAGTACTTC
>TRBD1|TRBV6-5|TRBJ2-7|NA
CASSYFRDRAYEQYF
TGTGCCAGCAGTTACTTCCGGGACAGGGCCTACGAGCAGTACTTC
>NA|TRBV7-9|TRBJ2-3|NA
CASSFPSTDTQYF
TGTGCCAGCAGCTTCCCATCAACAGATACGCAGTATTTT
>TRBD1|TRBV18|TRBJ2-7|NA
CASSATRTGDYEQYF
TGTGCCAGCTCAGCTACGAGGACAGGAGACTACGAGCAGTACTTC
>TRBD2|TRBV3-1/TRBV3-2|TRBJ2-3|NA
CASSPPGVAGGRHTDTQYF
TGTGCCAGCAGCCCCCCCGGGGTAGCGGGAGGTCGACACACAGATACGCAGTATTTT
>TRBD1|TRBV27|TRBJ2-2|NA
CASSRRDRATGELFF
TGTGCCAGCAGTCGTCGGGACAGGGCAACCGGGGAGCTGTTTTTT
>NA|TRBV5-4|TRBJ1-5|once
CASSLAPGSSNQPQHF
TGTGCCAGCAGCTTGGCCCCAGGGTCGAGCAATCAGCCCCAGCATTTT
>NA|TRBV18|TRBJ1-1|NA
CASSPLPGVNTEAFF
TGTGCCAGCTCACCACTCCCGGGGGTGAACACTGAAGCTTTCTTT
>TRBD1|TRBV5-1|TRBJ2-7|NA
CASSPRSGTGAYEQYF
TGCGCCAGCAGCCCTCGTTCCGGGACAGGGGCCTACGAGCAGTACTTC
>TRBD1|TRBV27|TRBJ1-2|NA
CASSSDRVYGYTF
TGTGCCAGCAGTTCGGACAGGGTCTATGGCTACACCTTC
>TRBD2|TRBV4-1|TRBJ2-2|NA
CASSPPLAGAFTGELFF
TGCGCCAGCAGCCCCCCCCTAGCGGGAGCTTTCACCGGGGAGCTGTTTTTT
>NA|TRBV6-5|TRBJ1-3|NA
CASRVNRVSGNTIYF
TGTGCCAGCAGGGTTAACAGGGTTTCTGGAAACACCATATATTTT
>NA|TRBV30|TRBJ1-4|once
CAWSSGEREKLFF
TGTGCCTGGAGCTCGGGGGAACGTGAAAAACTGTTTTTT
>TRBD2|TRBV27|TRBJ2-7|NA
CASSHLADKTYEQYF
TGTGCCAGCAGTCATCTAGCGGATAAGACCTACGAGCAGTACTTC
>NA|TRBV11-3|TRBJ1-3|NA
CASSPLAGNTIYF
TGTGCCAGCAGCCCCCTAGCCGGAAACACCATATATTTT
>NA|TRBV30|TRBJ1-2|NA
CAWSAPDRRSHGYTF
TGTGCCTGGAGTGCCCCGGACAGAAGGAGCCATGGCTACACCTTC
>TRBD1|TRBV19|TRBJ1-1|NA
CATSSDRGTEAFF
TGTGCCACCTCTTCCGACAGGGGCACTGAAGCTTTCTTT
>NA|TRBV5-4|TRBJ1-5|NA
CASSLGGANQPQHF
TGTGCCAGCAGTTTGGGCGGGGCCAATCAGCCCCAGCATTTT
>NA|TRBV27|TRBJ1-6|NA
CASSLEGTGNSPLHF
TGTGCCAGCAGTTTAGAAGGGACTGGTAATTCACCCCTCCACTTT
>NA|TRBV2|TRBJ1-5|NA
CASSVDMDNQPQHF
TGTGCCAGCAGTGTTGACATGGACAATCAGCCCCAGCATTTT